This T cell receptor (beta chain) was sequenced during a study of shared clonotypes between healthy human individuals. Study-level results: Among donors, the sharing of clonotypes was expected to be influenced by sequencing depth. Naive subsets generally exceeded memory subsets in estimated richness.

The CDR3 spans 15 residues. CDR1 and CDR2 (germline): MNHNY, SVGAGI (reference sequence). Trimming at V came to 6 bases and at J to 6 bases, leaving 8 bases not matched to a gene. Once extracted for a subset, genomic DNA was divided evenly among several immunoSEQ plates. Using immunoSEQ multiplex PCR, the repertoire was profiled, and TCRdb retains in-frame clones only, with some absent. This table has 2 million to 2.5 million clones, approximately 93% appearing once. About this clone itself: What it binds is unknown.

This chain connects TRBV6-6 to TRBJ2-1; 10 positions match TRBD2. The TCR was taken from a man aged 18 to 30 in good health. Some clones in this sample may be carry-over from other donors' samples. The sample consisted of naive CD4+ T cells from PBMCs. Described subset: CD45RA+ positively selected. The CDR3 DNA reads TGTGCCAGCAGGAAAACTAGCGGGACAACCAATGAGCAGTTCTTC. Its protein product is CASRKTSGTTNEQFF.